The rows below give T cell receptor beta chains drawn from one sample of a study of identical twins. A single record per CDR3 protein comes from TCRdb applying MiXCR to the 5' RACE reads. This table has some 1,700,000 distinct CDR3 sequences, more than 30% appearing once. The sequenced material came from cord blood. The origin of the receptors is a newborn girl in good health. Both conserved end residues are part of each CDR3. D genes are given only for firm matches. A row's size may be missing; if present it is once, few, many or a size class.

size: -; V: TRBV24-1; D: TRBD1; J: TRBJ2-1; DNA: TGTGCCACCAGTGAAAGGACAGGGCTTAGCTCCTACAATGAGCAGTTCTTC; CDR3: CATSERTGLSSYNEQFF
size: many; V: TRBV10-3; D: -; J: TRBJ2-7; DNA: TGTGCCATCAGTGGGGACACCTACGAGCAGTACTTC; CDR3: CAISGDTYEQYF
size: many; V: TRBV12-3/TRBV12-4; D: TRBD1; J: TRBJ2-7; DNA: TGTGCCAGCAGCCGGGACAGACCCTACGAGCAGTACTTC; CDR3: CASSRDRPYEQYF
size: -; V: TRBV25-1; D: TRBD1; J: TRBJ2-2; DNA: TGTGCCAGCAGTGGTTCCCCGGGACAGGGTAACACCGGGGAGCTGTTTTTT; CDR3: CASSGSPGQGNTGELFF
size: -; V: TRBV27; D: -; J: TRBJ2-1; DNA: TGTGCCAGCAGTTTAAGGCGGGGGCGGGACAATGAGCAGTTCTTC; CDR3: CASSLRRGRDNEQFF
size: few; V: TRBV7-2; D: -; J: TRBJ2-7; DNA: TGTGCCAGCAGCCGGACTACTTACTACGAGCAGTACTTC; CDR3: CASSRTTYYEQYF
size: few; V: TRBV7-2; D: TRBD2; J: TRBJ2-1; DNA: TGTGCCAGCAGCTTAGATGGAAGCGGGGTCTACAATGAGCAGTTCTTC; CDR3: CASSLDGSGVYNEQFF
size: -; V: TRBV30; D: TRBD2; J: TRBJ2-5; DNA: TGTGCCTGGAGTGTAAGGCTAGCGGGGGGGTACCGCCTCAATGAGCAGTACTTC; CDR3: CAWSVRLAGGYRLNEQYF
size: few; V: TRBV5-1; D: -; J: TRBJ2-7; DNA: TGCGCCAGCAGCTTAAAGGTGCGGGCTCGCTACGAGCAGTACTTC; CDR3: CASSLKVRARYEQYF
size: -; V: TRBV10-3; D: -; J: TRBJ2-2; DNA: TGTGCCATCAGTGCGATAAACACCGGGGAGCTGTTTTTT; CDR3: CAISAINTGELFF
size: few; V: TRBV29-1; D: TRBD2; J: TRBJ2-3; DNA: TGCAGCGTGCGGGGGCTAGCGGGGGTAAATACGCAGTATTTT; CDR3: CSVRGLAGVNTQYF
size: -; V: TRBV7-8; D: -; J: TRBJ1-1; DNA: TGTGCCAGCAGCTTAGGGACCGTGAGGGAAGCTTTCTTT; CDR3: CASSLGTVREAFF
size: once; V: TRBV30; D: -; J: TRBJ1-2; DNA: TGTGCCTCTCGCAAGGGACATCGGGGGAACTATGGCTACACCTTC; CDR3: CASRKGHRGNYGYTF
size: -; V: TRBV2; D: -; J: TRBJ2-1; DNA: TGTGCACTGCGGGGATCCTACAATGAGCAGTTCTTC; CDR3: CALRGSYNEQFF
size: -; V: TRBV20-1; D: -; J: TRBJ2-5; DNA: TGCAGTGCTAGAGAGACAGAGCAAGAGACCCAGTACTTC; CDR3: CSARETEQETQYF
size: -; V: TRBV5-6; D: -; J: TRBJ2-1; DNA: TGTGCCAGCAGCTTACAGTACTTGTGGCACAATGAGCAGTTCTTC; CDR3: CASSLQYLWHNEQFF
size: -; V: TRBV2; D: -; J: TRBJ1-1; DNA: TGTGCCCAGGGCCGAGGGGCCCTGAACACTGAAGCTTTCTTT; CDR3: CAQGRGALNTEAFF
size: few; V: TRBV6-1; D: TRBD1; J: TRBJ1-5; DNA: TGTGCCAGCATTCGGACAGGGGGCAATCAGCCCCAGCATTTT; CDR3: CASIRTGGNQPQHF
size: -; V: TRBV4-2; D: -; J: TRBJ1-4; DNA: TGTGCCAGCAGCCCGGGCAGGAAAAATGAAAAACTGTTTTTT; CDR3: CASSPGRKNEKLFF
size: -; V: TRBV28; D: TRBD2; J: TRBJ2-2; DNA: TGTGCCAGCAGTCCTAGTGTCGGACTAGCGGGAGTTTTTGGGGAGCTGTTTTTT; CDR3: CASSPSVGLAGVFGELFF
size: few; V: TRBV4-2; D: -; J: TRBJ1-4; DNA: TGTGCCAGCAGGCATTATGGGGTAGCCGTCGAAAAACTGTTTTTT; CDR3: CASRHYGVAVEKLFF
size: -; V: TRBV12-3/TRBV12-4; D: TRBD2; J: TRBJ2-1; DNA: TGTGCCAGCAGTTCTATTCGCGGGGAGGGCAATGAGCAGTTCTTC; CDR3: CASSSIRGEGNEQFF
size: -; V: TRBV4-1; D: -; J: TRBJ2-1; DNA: TGCGCCAGCAAGGCCAGAACCCGAGACAATGAGCAGTTCTTC; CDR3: CASKARTRDNEQFF
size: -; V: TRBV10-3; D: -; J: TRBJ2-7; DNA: TGTGCCATCAGCGGGAGACCCTACGAGCAGTACTTC; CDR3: CAISGRPYEQYF
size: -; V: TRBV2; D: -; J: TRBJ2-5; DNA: TGTGCCAGCAGAAGAACCGGGACACACCAAGAGACCCAGTACTTC; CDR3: CASRRTGTHQETQYF
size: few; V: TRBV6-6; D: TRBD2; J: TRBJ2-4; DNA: TGTGCCAGCAGTTCCTGGGGAGCGGGGACTAGGGAGCAGTACTTC; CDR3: CASSSWGAGTREQYF
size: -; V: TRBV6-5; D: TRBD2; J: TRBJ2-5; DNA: TGTGCCAGCAGTTACGACGGACTAGCGGGAGTTGAGCAGTACTTC; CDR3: CASSYDGLAGVEQYF
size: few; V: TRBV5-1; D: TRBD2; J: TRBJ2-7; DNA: TGCGCCAGCAGCTGGGACTACCTCTACGAGCAGTACTTC; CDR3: CASSWDYLYEQYF
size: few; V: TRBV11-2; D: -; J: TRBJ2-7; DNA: TGTGCCAGCAGCTCCCGTCTCGGGCGTAAACTCCCCTACGAGCAGTACTTC; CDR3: CASSSRLGRKLPYEQYF
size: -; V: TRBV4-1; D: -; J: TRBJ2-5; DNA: TGCGCCAGCAGCCAAGATTACGGTGGGGAGACCCAGTACTTC; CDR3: CASSQDYGGETQYF
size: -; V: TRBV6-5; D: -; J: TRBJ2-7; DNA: TGTGCCAGCAGTCACGGTCGGTCGTGGGAGCAGTACTTC; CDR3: CASSHGRSWEQYF
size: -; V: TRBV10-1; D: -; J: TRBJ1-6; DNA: TGCGCCAGCAGTGAGTCGAGGGATCCGCGAGGTTCACCCCTCCACTTT; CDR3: CASSESRDPRGSPLHF
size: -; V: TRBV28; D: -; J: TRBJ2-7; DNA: TGTGCCACCAACAGGGAGGTTTACGAGCAGTACTTC; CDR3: CATNREVYEQYF
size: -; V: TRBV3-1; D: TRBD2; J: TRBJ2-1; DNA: TGTGCCAGCAGCCAAGGGACTAGGGTCAATGAGCAGTTCTTC; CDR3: CASSQGTRVNEQFF
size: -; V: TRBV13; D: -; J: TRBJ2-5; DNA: TGTGCCAGCAGCTCGCCCGGGGCCGTCGAGACCCAGTACTTC; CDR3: CASSSPGAVETQYF
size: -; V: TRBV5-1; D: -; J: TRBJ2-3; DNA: TGCGCCAGCAGCACGCGGGACGACACAGATACGCAGTATTTT; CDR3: CASSTRDDTDTQYF
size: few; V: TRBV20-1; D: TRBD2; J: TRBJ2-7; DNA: TGCAGTGCTCCCAACCCCGGGACTAGAAGCTACGAGCAGTACTTC; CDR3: CSAPNPGTRSYEQYF
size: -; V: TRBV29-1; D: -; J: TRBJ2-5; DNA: TGCAGCGTGACCCCAAAAGAGACCCTGTACTTC; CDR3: CSVTPKETLYF
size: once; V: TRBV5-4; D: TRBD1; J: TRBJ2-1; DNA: TGTGCCAGCAGCTTGTACAGGGGCCAAGAGACCCAGTTCTTC; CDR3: CASSLYRGQETQFF
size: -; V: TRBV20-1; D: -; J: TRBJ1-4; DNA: TGCAGTGCTAGGGTCGCTGCAACTAATGAAAAACTGTTTTTT; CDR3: CSARVAATNEKLFF
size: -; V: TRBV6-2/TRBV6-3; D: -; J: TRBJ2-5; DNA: TGTGCCAGCAGTTACCGGGGGGCCCGCAATGGGGCCCAGTACTTC; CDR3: CASSYRGARNGAQYF
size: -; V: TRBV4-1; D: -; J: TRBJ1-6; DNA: TGCGCCAGCAGCCGGGTGGACTCCTATAATTCACCCCTCCACTTT; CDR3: CASSRVDSYNSPLHF
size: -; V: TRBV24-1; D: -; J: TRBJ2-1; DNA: TGTGCCACCAGTGACCGCGCCACTAGAAATGAGCAGTTCTTC; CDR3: CATSDRATRNEQFF
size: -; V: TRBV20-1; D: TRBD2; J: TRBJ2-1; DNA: TGCAGTGCTAGACGGGAGGCCTCATCAAATGAGCAGTTCTTC; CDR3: CSARREASSNEQFF
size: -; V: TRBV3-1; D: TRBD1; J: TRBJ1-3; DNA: TGTGCCAGCAGCCAGGGACAGGGCCGCTCTGGAAACACCATATATTTT; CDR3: CASSQGQGRSGNTIYF
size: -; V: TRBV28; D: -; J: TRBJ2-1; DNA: TGTGCCACCAAATTAGCGGCTACCTACAATGAGCAGTTCTTC; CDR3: CATKLAATYNEQFF
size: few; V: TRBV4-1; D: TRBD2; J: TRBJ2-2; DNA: TGCGCCAGCAGCAAGGAGACTAGCGGGAACACCGGGGAGCTGTTTTTT; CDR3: CASSKETSGNTGELFF
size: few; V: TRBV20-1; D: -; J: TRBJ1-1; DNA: TGCAGTGCTAAAACAGGGAAGGTCATGAACACTGAAGCTTTCTTT; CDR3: CSAKTGKVMNTEAFF
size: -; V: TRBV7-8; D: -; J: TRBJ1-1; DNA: TGTGCCAGCAGCTTATTCACAAGGAGAATGCCTGAAGCTTTCTTT; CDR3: CASSLFTRRMPEAFF
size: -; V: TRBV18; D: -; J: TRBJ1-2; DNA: TGTGCCAGCTCACCTGACATGATTAACTATGGCTACACCTTC; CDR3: CASSPDMINYGYTF
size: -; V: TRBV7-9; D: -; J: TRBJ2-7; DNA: TGTGCCAGCAGCTTAACACCGACGAATTACTACGAGCAGTACTTC; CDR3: CASSLTPTNYYEQYF
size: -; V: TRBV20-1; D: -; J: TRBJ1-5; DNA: TGCAGTGCTAGAGATCCGGGGCTCCAGCCCCAGCATTTT; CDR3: CSARDPGLQPQHF
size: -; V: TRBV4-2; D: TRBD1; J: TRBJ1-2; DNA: TGTGCTAGCAGCCAAATCCAGGGGGCTAGCTATGGCTACACCTTC; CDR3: CASSQIQGASYGYTF
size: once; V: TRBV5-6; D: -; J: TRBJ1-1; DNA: TGTGCCAGCAGCTTGGGTTTTACACCGAACACTGAAGCTTTCTTT; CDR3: CASSLGFTPNTEAFF